The T cell receptor (beta chain) under discussion was sequenced for a study of blood T cell repertoires in COVID-19. Turning to the study itself: Samples came from the United States, Italy and Spain, spanning acute and convalescent COVID-19. PBMCs, B-cell-depleted T cells, or T cells were the source of the cDNA or gDNA that made up the material.

The germline V gene encodes CDR1 SGHDT and CDR2 YYEEEE. The V end lost 4 bases, the J end lost 1 base, and 13 bases lay between the germline ends. There are 15 residues in the CDR3. Per the authors' pipeline: Reference gene primer amplification in the assay estimated nucleated cell counts. Libraries were prepared by immunoSEQ multiplex PCR; TCRdb keeps only in-frame clonotypes and omits some of them. For V, J and clone size, that table is used; D and trimming come from the DNA. The sample includes approximately 240,000 clones, roughly 84% of them seen just once. The chain combines TRBV5-6 with TRBJ2-3, with D possibly TRBD1 on 6 matching bases. This clonotype was obtained from a woman at least 80 years old with active or convalescent COVID-19. The sample comprised peripheral blood. The CDR3 nucleotides read TGTGCCAGCAGCCCTAGGGACACCCGCACAGATACGCAGTATTTT. Residues: CASSPRDTRTDTQYF. The full variable domain, rest sourced from reference TRBV5-6 and TRBJ2-3, is DAGVTQSPTHLIKTRGQQVTLRCSPKSGHDTVSWYQQALGQGPQFIFQYYEEEERQRGNFPDRFSGHQFPNYSSELNVNALLLGDSALYLCASSPRDTRTDTQYFGPGTRLTVL.